Shown below are 17 T cell receptor beta chains from a single sample sequenced in a study of cytomegalovirus exposure and HLA in healthy donors. PCR used 60 Vbeta primers and 13 Jbeta primers. TCRdb's table, derived via immunoSEQ multiplex PCR, lists solely in-frame clones and lacks some. The sample contains roughly 180,000 clones, 65% to 85% of which appear only once. Material: PBMCs. All receptors derive from a woman aged 25 to 39 in good health and CMV-seropositive.

The chain has TRBV29-1 and TRBJ1-1, with D possibly matching TRBD1 (6 bases). Trimming removed 4 bases from V and 4 bases from J, with 10 bases in between. Germline CDR1 SQVTM, CDR2 ANQGSEA. This CDR3 contains 12 residues. The CDR3 region is CSVVDSGTEAFF. The DNA for the CDR3 is TGCAGCGTTGTGGACAGCGGCACTGAAGCTTTCTTT.

This chain joins TRBV6-1 and TRBJ2-5; 11 bases align to TRBD1. The ends lost 5 bases at V and 2 bases at J; junction bases unmatched: 4. Germline CDR1 reads MNHNS; CDR2 reads SASEGT. This CDR3 region has 15 residues. The CDR3 nucleotides are TGTGCCAGCAGTTGGGACAGGGGGGGACAAGAGACCCAGTACTTC. Translation gives CASSWDRGGQETQYF.

V gene TRBV28 combines with J gene TRBJ2-4; the D gene is possibly TRBD2 (5 bases). Trimming removed 3 bases at V and 6 bases at J, with 12 bases between. This CDR3 spans 14 amino acids. The germline CDR1 and CDR2 sequences are MDHEN and SYDVKM. The CDR3 DNA is TGTGCCAGCAGTTTCCCGGGAATCGGAAACATTCAGTACTTC. This encodes CASSFPGIGNIQYF.

This chain connects TRBV4-1 to TRBJ2-1; 13 bases are a match to TRBD2. The ends lost 0 bases at V and 14 bases at J; junction bases unmatched: 10. CDR3 length: 16 residues. Germline CDR1 and CDR2: MGHRA and YSYEKL. DNA for the CDR3: TGCGCCAGCAGCCAAGAGATAACTAGCGGGAGGGGGGGGGAGTTCTTC. It codes for CASSQEITSGRGGEFF.

The chain carries TRBV15 and TRBJ2-7; D may be TRBD2 (5 bases). This CDR3 is 16 amino acids long. Between the trimmed V and J ends, which lost 1 base and 2 bases, there was a span of 15 bases. Germline-derived CDR1 and CDR2 are LNHNV and YYDKDF (reference sequence). CDR3 nucleotide sequence: TGTGCCACCAGCAGAGTAGTGGGAGTCCGGACCTACGAGCAGTACTTC. It codes for CATSRVVGVRTYEQYF.

This chain uses TRBV5-1 with TRBJ2-3, with 13 bases matching TRBD2. The CDR3 is 19 amino acids. Germline CDR1 is SGHRS and CDR2 is YFSETQ. With 6 bases clipped from V and 4 bases from J, the junction kept 17 bases outside the gene matches. CDR3 residues: CASTVGLAGERGRADTQYF. CDR3 DNA: TGCGCCAGCACGGTAGGACTAGCGGGAGAGAGGGGCCGGGCAGATACGCAGTATTTT.

This clone was seen only a few times. V is TRBV5-1 and J is TRBJ1-1, with D possibly being TRBD1 (6 bases). The CDR3 runs 14 residues. V was trimmed by 2 bases and J by 0 bases, leaving 8 bases between them. Germline V gene lookup returns CDR1 SGHRS and CDR2 YFSETQ. The chain's CDR3 is CASSFGQMNTEAFF. CDR3 sequence (DNA): TGCGCCAGCAGCTTCGGACAGATGAACACTGAAGCTTTCTTT.

This chain links TRBV11-3 with TRBJ1-1, with 7 bases identical to TRBD1. This CDR3 spans 14 amino acids. The junction had 7 bases not matched to a gene; V was cut back by 5 bases and J by 4 bases. Germline CDR1 and CDR2: SGHNT and YENEEA. CDR3 in amino acids: CASSGEDRSTEAFF. CDR3 DNA sequence: TGTGCCAGCAGCGGTGAGGACAGGTCCACTGAAGCTTTCTTT. The complete variable domain, with remaining parts taken from reference TRBV11-3 and TRBJ1-1, reads EAGVVQSPRYKIIEKKQPVAFWCNPISGHNTLYWYLQNLGQGPELLIRYENEEAVDDSQLPKDRFSAERLKGVDSTLKIQPAELGDSAVYLCASSGEDRSTEAFFGQGTRLTVV.

The count of this clone is one. V gene TRBV5-1 combines with J gene TRBJ2-7; 9 bases match TRBD2. The CDR3 has 14 amino acids. Germline CDR1 SGHRS, CDR2 YFSETQ. V gave up 5 bases and J gave up 5 bases; unmatched junction bases: 8. The CDR3 nucleotides read TGCGCCAGCAGACCCAGCGGGAGGACGGACGAGCAGTACTTC. Protein product: CASRPSGRTDEQYF.

The gene calls are TRBV2 and TRBJ1-1; 9 bases agree with TRBD1. CDR1 is SNHLY, CDR2 FYNNEI, per germline. CDR3 size: 15 residues. V lost 6 bases to trimming and J lost 5 bases; unmatched junction nucleotides: 10. The DNA for the CDR3 is TGTGCCAGCAGCACCCCGGGACAGGGTGGAACTGAAGCTTTCTTT. Protein sequence: CASSTPGQGGTEAFF.

The CDR3 loop is CASRDTGFSNQPQHF. DNA for the CDR3: TGCGCCAGCAGGGATACAGGGTTTAGCAATCAGCCCCAGCATTTT. The V gene is TRBV10-2, the J gene TRBJ1-5, with D maybe TRBD1 (6 bases). The CDR3 length is 15 residues. Germline V lookup: CDR1 WSHSY, CDR2 SAAADI. V was pared by 6 bases and J by 0 bases, with 12 bases between.

A single count supports this clone. V usage is TRBV25-1 and J usage is TRBJ2-3, with 7 positions matching TRBD2. This CDR3 is 15 amino acids long. V gave up 1 base and J gave up 0 bases; unmatched junction bases: 1. Germline assignment: CDR1 MGHDK and CDR2 SYGVNS. Here the CDR3 reads CASSEWGGSTDTQYF. The CDR3 DNA sequence: TGTGCCAGCAGTGAATGGGGGGGAAGCACAGATACGCAGTATTTT. Drawing the rest from reference TRBV25-1 and TRBJ2-3, the complete variable domain is EADIYQTPRYLVIGTGKKITLECSQTMGHDKMYWYQQDPGMELHLIHYSYGVNSTEKGDLSSESTVSRIRTEHFPLTLESARPSHTSQYLCASSEWGGSTDTQYFGPGTRLTVL.

CDR3 protein: CASSLELLAGMEQYF. The DNA for the CDR3 is TGTGCCAGCAGCTTAGAGTTGCTAGCGGGGATGGAGCAGTACTTC. The chain is built from TRBV11-2 and TRBJ2-7; TRBD2 agrees at 9 bases. The CDR3 totals 15 residues. Germline assignment: CDR1 SGHAT and CDR2 FQNNGV. The ends lost 0 bases at V and 7 bases at J; junction bases unmatched: 7.

This chain joins TRBV7-8 and TRBJ1-2; 8 bases agree with TRBD1. CDR1 is SGHVS and CDR2 is FQNEAQ in the germline V gene. The V gene end was trimmed by 5 bases and the J gene end by 6 bases; junction bases not matched to a gene: 11. This CDR3 comprises 15 residues. The CDR3 sequence is CASSLMDRVGDGYTF. DNA for the CDR3: TGTGCCAGCAGCCTGATGGACAGGGTGGGAGATGGCTACACCTTC.

The chain joins TRBV28 to TRBJ1-5; 8 bases line up with TRBD1. The length of the CDR3 is 13 residues. Germline V CDR1 and CDR2: MDHEN, SYDVKM. After removal of 10 bases from V and 6 bases from J, the junction contained 8 bases not matched to a gene. CDR3 bases: TGTGCCACTATCCCAGGGGGCGGTCAGCCCCAGCATTTT. It yields the protein CATIPGGGQPQHF.

V usage is TRBV11-2 and J usage is TRBJ2-5; TRBD2 is a possible D gene (6 bases). V was pared by 1 base and J by 2 bases, with 11 bases between. The length of the CDR3 is 15 residues. Germline V gives CDR1 SGHAT, CDR2 FQNNGV. DNA for the CDR3: TGTGCCAGCAGCTTAGGTATTGCGGGGCAAGAGACCCAGTACTTC. It translates to CASSLGIAGQETQYF.

The chain has TRBV4-1 and TRBJ2-7, with D possibly being TRBD2 (5 bases). Germline V CDR1 and CDR2: MGHRA, YSYEKL. V was clipped by 0 bases and J by 9 bases, with 21 bases between them. The length of the CDR3 is 16 residues. The CDR3 sequence: CASSQDFRRDQRPQYF. The CDR3 bases are TGCGCCAGCAGCCAAGATTTTAGAAGAGACCAGCGGCCGCAGTACTTC.